This TCR beta chain was observed in a study of blood T cell repertoires in COVID-19. Study-wide background: Researchers got acute and convalescent COVID-19 samples from the United States, Italy and Spain. Nucleic acid was either cDNA or gDNA, and it came from T cells, B-cell-depleted T cells, or PBMCs.

This CDR3 is 15 amino acids long. V lost 4 bases to trimming and J lost 2 bases, with 14 bases between them. Germline V gives CDR1 SGHRS, CDR2 YFSETQ. Original processing notes: Nucleated cell counts were estimated from reference gene primer amplification. Sequencing used immunoSEQ multiplex PCR; TCRdb keeps in-frame clones, though not all of them. That table gives V, J and clone size, and the DNA gave D and trimming. The sample lists about 240,000 clones; more than 70% were seen once. The material sequenced was peripheral blood. V gene TRBV5-1 combines with J gene TRBJ2-3, with D maybe TRBD1 (6 bases). The source of this sequence is an elderly man with acute or convalescent COVID-19. The CDR3 nucleotides are TGCGCCAGCAGCGGGGGACAACCGCCCACAGATACGCAGTATTTT. Translation gives CASSGGQPPTDTQYF. Full variable domain (rest looked up from reference TRBV5-1 and TRBJ2-3): KAGVTQTPRYLIKTRGQQVTLSCSPISGHRSVSWYQQTPGQGLQFLFEYFSETQRNKGNFPGRFSGRQFSNSRSEMNVSTLELGDSALYLCASSGGQPPTDTQYFGPGTRLTVL.